Listed below are T cell receptor beta chains from one sample, sequenced in a study of T cell changes during pregnancy in multiple sclerosis. Measured with immunoSEQ multiplex PCR; TCRdb has only the in-frame clones, and not every one. The sample lists about 79,000 clones, 80% to 95% occurring once. Material: CD4+ T cells from peripheral blood mononuclear cells, obtained in the second trimester of pregnancy. The origin of the receptors is a female donor with multiple sclerosis, enrolled in a pregnancy study. The CDR3 runs from the conserved cysteine through the conserved F or W. The D gene is left open where the match is weak. Clone size appears in some rows only: once, few, many, or a class for an expanded clone.

j_gene: TRBJ2-3; v_gene: TRBV28; d_gene: .; abundance: .; CDR3nt: TGTGCCAGCAGTGAGGGGGTGGCGACAGATACGCAGTATTTT; CDR3aa: CASSEGVATDTQYF
j_gene: TRBJ2-7; v_gene: TRBV4-3; d_gene: .; abundance: .; CDR3nt: TGCGCCAGCAGTCGCGGTACGAGCTCCTACGAGCAGTACTTC; CDR3aa: CASSRGTSSYEQYF
j_gene: TRBJ2-3; v_gene: TRBV5-1; d_gene: TRBD2; abundance: .; CDR3nt: TGCGCCAGCAGCTTGCTAGCGGGGGGGGATACGCAGTATTTT; CDR3aa: CASSLLAGGDTQYF
j_gene: TRBJ2-7; v_gene: TRBV6-6; d_gene: .; abundance: .; CDR3nt: TGTGCCAGCAGTTCGGACGGGATCTCCTACGAGCAGTACTTC; CDR3aa: CASSSDGISYEQYF
j_gene: TRBJ1-2; v_gene: TRBV5-1; d_gene: .; abundance: .; CDR3nt: TGCGCCAGCAGCTACGACAGCTATGGCTACACCTTC; CDR3aa: CASSYDSYGYTF
j_gene: TRBJ2-2; v_gene: TRBV9; d_gene: .; abundance: .; CDR3nt: TGTGCCAGCAGCGTAGCAGGGGCTCGCACCGGGGAGCTGTTTTTT; CDR3aa: CASSVAGARTGELFF
j_gene: TRBJ2-7; v_gene: TRBV7-2; d_gene: TRBD2; abundance: few; CDR3nt: TGTGCCAGCAGCTTTGAAGCGGGAGGGCCGCAAGAGCAGTACTTC; CDR3aa: CASSFEAGGPQEQYF
j_gene: TRBJ2-7; v_gene: TRBV28; d_gene: TRBD1; abundance: .; CDR3nt: TGTGCCAGCAGCCACAGGGGGGCTTCCTACGAGCAGTACTTC; CDR3aa: CASSHRGASYEQYF
j_gene: TRBJ2-5; v_gene: TRBV18; d_gene: .; abundance: .; CDR3nt: TGTGCCAGCTCACCGCTACTCCGAACAGAGACCCAGTACTTC; CDR3aa: CASSPLLRTETQYF
j_gene: TRBJ2-2; v_gene: TRBV5-1; d_gene: .; abundance: .; CDR3nt: TGCGCCAGCAGCTTGGTGGCGGGGATCGGGATCGGGGAGCTGTTTTTT; CDR3aa: CASSLVAGIGIGELFF
j_gene: TRBJ1-5; v_gene: TRBV5-1; d_gene: TRBD1; abundance: .; CDR3nt: TGCGCCAGCAGCCTGTCGGGACAGGGCGACCAGCCCCAGCATTTT; CDR3aa: CASSLSGQGDQPQHF
j_gene: TRBJ1-1; v_gene: TRBV7-9; d_gene: TRBD1; abundance: .; CDR3nt: TGTGCCAGCAGCTTAGCCGACAGGGGCTGGGGCACTGAAGCTTTCTTT; CDR3aa: CASSLADRGWGTEAFF
j_gene: TRBJ1-2; v_gene: TRBV6-5; d_gene: .; abundance: once; CDR3nt: TGTGCCAGCAAGGGGGGGAAGTTTAATGGCTACACCTTC; CDR3aa: CASKGGKFNGYTF
j_gene: TRBJ1-2; v_gene: TRBV5-4; d_gene: .; abundance: once; CDR3nt: TGTGCCAGCAGCCCCGGGGGGGCCAGTTCGCACTATGGCTACACCTTC; CDR3aa: CASSPGGASSHYGYTF
j_gene: TRBJ1-6; v_gene: TRBV5-5; d_gene: .; abundance: .; CDR3nt: TGTGCCAGCAGCCCACAGGGAGAAGGCTCACCCCTCCACTTT; CDR3aa: CASSPQGEGSPLHF
j_gene: TRBJ1-1; v_gene: TRBV6-1; d_gene: TRBD1; abundance: .; CDR3nt: TGTGCCAGCAGTGGGGGGGGACAGGGTATAGTAGCTGAAGCTTTCTTT; CDR3aa: CASSGGGQGIVAEAFF
j_gene: TRBJ2-5; v_gene: TRBV5-1; d_gene: .; abundance: .; CDR3nt: TGCGCCAGCAGCCAAGGATCAGGGGAGACCCAGTACTTC; CDR3aa: CASSQGSGETQYF